The sequence of this T cell receptor beta chain was determined in a study of cytomegalovirus exposure and HLA in healthy donors. With 60 Vbeta and 13 Jbeta primers, the PCR was carried out. Using immunoSEQ multiplex PCR, the repertoire was profiled, and TCRdb retains in-frame clones only, with some absent. Recorded for this sample: roughly 100,000 clones. The CDR3 runs to 17 residues. CDR1 and CDR2 (germline): SGHVS, FNYEAQ. With 4 bases clipped from V and 0 bases from J, the junction kept 9 bases outside the gene matches. The sequencing sample was made of PBMCs. The rearrangement joins TRBV7-6 to TRBJ1-1, with TRBD1 matching over 9 bases. This TCR was recovered from a woman in her twenties or thirties in good health and CMV-seronegative. This chain's CDR3 is CASSWLYRGRLNTEAFF. In DNA form, the CDR3 reads TGTGCCAGCAGCTGGCTTTACAGGGGGCGGTTGAACACTGAAGCTTTCTTT.